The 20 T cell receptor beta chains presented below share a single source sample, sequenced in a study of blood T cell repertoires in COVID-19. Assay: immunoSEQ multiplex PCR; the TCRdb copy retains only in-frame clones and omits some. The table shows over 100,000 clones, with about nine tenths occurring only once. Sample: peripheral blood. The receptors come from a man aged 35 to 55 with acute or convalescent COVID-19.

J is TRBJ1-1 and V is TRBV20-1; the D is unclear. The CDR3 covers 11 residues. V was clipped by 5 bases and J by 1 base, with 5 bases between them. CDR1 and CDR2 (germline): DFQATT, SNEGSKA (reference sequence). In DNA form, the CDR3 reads TGCAGTGCTGAGGCGAACACTGAAGCTTTCTTT. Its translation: CSAEANTEAFF.

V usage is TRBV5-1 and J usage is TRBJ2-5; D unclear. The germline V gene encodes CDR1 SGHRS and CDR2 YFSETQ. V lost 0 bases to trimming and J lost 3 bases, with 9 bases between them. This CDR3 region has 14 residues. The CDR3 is CASSLDLRKETQYF. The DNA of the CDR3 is TGCGCCAGCAGCTTGGATCTGAGGAAAGAGACCCAGTACTTC.

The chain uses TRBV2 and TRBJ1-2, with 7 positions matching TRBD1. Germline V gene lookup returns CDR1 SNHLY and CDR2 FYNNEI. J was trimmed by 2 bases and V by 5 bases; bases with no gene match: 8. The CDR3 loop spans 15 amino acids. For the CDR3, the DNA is TGTGCCAGCAGTCGGGACAGATGGGGGAACTATGGCTACACCTTC. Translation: CASSRDRWGNYGYTF.

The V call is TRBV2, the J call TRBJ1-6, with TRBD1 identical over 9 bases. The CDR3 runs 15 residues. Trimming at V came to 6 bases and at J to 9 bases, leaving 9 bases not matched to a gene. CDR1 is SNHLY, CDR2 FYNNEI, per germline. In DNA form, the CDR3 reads TGTGCCAGCAGAGATTCCACAGGGGGCCGTTCACCCCTCCACTTT. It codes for CASRDSTGGRSPLHF.

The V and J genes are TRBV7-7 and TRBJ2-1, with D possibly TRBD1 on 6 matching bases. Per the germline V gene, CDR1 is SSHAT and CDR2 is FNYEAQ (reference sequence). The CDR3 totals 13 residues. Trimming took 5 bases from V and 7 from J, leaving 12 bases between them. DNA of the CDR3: TGTGCCAGCAGCAGCGACAGGCAAAATGAGCAGTTCTTC. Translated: CASSSDRQNEQFF. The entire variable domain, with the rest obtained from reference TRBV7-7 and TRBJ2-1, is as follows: GAGVSQSPRYKVTKRGQDVTLRCDPISSHATLYWYQQALGQGPEFLTYFNYEAQPDKSGLPSDRFSAERPEGSISTLTIQRTEQRDSAMYRCASSSDRQNEQFFGPGTRLTVL.

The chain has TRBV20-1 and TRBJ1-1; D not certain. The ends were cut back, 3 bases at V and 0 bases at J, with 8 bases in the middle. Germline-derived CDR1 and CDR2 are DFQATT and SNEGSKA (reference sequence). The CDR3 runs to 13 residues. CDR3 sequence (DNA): TGCAGTGCTAGTTTAGATCTGAACACTGAAGCTTTCTTT. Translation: CSASLDLNTEAFF.

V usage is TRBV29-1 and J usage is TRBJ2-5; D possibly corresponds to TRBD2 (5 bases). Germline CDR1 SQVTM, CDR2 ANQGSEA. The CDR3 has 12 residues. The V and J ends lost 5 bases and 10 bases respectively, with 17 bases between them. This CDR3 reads CSVNQRKGLQYF. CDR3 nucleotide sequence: TGCAGCGTTAATCAGCGGAAAGGCCTCCAGTACTTC. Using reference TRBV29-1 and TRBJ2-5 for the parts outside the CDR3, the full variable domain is SAVISQKPSRDICQRGTSLTIQCQVDSQVTMMFWYRQQPGQSLTLIATANQGSEATYESGFVIDKFPISRPNLTFSTLTVSNMSPEDSSIYLCSVNQRKGLQYFGPGTRLLVL.

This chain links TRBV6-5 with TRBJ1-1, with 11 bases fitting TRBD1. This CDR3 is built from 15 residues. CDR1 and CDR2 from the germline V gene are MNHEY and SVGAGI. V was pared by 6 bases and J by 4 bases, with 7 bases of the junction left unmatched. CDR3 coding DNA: TGTGCCAGCAGAAAATCCGGGACAGGGGGCACTGAAGCTTTCTTT. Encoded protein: CASRKSGTGGTEAFF.

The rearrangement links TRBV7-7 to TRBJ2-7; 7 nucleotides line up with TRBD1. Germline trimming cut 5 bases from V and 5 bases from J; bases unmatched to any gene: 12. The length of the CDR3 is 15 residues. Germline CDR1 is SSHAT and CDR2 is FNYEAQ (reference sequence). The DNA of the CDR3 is TGTGCCAGCAGCCCCAGACAGGGTCTGATCCACGAGCAGTACTTC. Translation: CASSPRQGLIHEQYF.

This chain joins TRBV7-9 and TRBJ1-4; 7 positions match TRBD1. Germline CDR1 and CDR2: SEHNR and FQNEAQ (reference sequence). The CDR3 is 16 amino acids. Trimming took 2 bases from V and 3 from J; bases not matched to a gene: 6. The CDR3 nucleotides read TGTGCCAGCAGCTTATGGGCAGGGACAGCTAATGAAAAACTGTTTTTT. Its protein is CASSLWAGTANEKLFF.

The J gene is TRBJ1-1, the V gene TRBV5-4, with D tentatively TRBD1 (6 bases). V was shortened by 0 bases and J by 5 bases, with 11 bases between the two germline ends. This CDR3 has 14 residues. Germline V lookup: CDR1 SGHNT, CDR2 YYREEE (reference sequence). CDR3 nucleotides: TGTGCCAGCAGCTTGGGTGCAGGGGAGACTGAAGCTTTCTTT. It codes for CASSLGAGETEAFF.

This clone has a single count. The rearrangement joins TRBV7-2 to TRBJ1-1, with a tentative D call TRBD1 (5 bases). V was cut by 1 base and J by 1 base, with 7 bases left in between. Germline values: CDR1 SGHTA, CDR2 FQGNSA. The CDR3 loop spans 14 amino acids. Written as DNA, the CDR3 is TGTGCCAGCAGCTTAGGGGGCTCGAACACTGAAGCTTTCTTT. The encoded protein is CASSLGGSNTEAFF. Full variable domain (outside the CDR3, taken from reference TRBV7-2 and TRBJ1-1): GAGVSQSPSNKVTEKGKDVELRCDPISGHTALYWYRQSLGQGLEFLIYFQGNSAPDKSGLPSDRFSAERTGGSVSTLTIQRTQQEDSAVYLCASSLGGSNTEAFFGQGTRLTVV.

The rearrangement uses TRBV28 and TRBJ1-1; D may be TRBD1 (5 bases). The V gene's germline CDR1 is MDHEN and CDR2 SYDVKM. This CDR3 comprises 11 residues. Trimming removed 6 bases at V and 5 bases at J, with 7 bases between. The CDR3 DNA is TGTGCCAGCAGCAGACAGACTGAAGCTTTCTTT. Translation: CASSRQTEAFF. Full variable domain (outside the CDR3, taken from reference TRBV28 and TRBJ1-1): DVKVTQSSRYLVKRTGEKVFLECVQDMDHENMFWYRQDPGLGLRLIYFSYDVKMKEKGDIPEGYSVSREKKERFSLILESASTNQTSMYLCASSRQTEAFFGQGTRLTVV.

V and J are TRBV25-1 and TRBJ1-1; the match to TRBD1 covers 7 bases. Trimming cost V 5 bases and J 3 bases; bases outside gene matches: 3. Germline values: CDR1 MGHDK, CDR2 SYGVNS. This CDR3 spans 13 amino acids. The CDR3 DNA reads TGTGCCAGCAGTATTGACAGGGACACTGAAGCTTTCTTT. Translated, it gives CASSIDRDTEAFF.

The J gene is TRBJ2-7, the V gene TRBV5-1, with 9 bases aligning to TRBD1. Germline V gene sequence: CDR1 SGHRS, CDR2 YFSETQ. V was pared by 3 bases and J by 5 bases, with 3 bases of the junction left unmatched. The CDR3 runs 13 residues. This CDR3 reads CASSYTGGDEQYF. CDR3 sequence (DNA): TGCGCCAGCAGCTATACAGGGGGCGACGAGCAGTACTTC.

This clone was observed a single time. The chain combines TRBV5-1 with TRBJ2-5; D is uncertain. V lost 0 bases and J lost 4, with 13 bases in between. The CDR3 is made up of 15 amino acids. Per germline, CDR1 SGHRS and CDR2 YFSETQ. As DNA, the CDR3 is TGCGCCAGCAGCTTGGTAGCCAGTCAACGAGAGACCCAGTACTTC. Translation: CASSLVASQRETQYF.

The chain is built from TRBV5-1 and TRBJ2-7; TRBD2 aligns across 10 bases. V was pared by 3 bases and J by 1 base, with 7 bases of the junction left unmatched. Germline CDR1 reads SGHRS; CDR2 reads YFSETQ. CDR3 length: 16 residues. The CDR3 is CASSSTLAGLSYEQYF. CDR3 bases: TGCGCCAGCAGCTCCACACTAGCGGGACTATCCTACGAGCAGTACTTC.

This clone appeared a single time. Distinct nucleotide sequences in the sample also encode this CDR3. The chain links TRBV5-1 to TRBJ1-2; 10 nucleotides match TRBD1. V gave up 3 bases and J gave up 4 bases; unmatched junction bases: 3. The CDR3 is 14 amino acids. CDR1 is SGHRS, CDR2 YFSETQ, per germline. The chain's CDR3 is CASSSGQGSYGYTF. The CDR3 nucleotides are TGCGCCAGCAGCTCGGGACAGGGGAGCTATGGCTACACCTTC.

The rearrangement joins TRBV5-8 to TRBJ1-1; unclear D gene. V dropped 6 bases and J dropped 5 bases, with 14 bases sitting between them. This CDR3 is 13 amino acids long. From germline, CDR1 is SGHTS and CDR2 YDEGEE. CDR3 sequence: CASIVRGRTEAFF. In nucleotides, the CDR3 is TGTGCCAGCATCGTTAGAGGGAGAACTGAAGCTTTCTTT.

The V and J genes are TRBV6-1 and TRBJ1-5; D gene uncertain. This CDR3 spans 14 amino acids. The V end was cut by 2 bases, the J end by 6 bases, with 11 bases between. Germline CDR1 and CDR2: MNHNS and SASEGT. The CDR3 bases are TGTGCCAGCAGTGAAAGCGGGAAGGCTCAGCCCCAGCATTTT. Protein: CASSESGKAQPQHF.